Following are 26 T cell receptor beta chains from one sample sequenced in a study of shared clonotypes between healthy human individuals. Generated by immunoSEQ multiplex PCR, the TCRdb table keeps only in-frame clones and is missing some. The sample consists of roughly 2,000,000 clones, about 95% of them appearing once. Terminally differentiated effector memory CD45RA+ cells were left out of the naive CD8 fraction, which was CD45RO-negative and positively selected for CCR7. Specimen: naive CD8+ T cells sorted from blood. The receptors shown here come from a man aged 18-30 years in good health.

V gene TRBV6-6 combines with J gene TRBJ1-1, with D perhaps TRBD1 (6 bases). Germline V lookup: CDR1 MNHNY, CDR2 SVGAGI (reference sequence). This CDR3 region has 16 residues. V was shortened by 2 bases and J by 1 base, with 14 bases between the two germline ends. CDR3 in amino acids: CASSYGRGFSNTEAFF. CDR3 coding DNA: TGTGCCAGCAGTTACGGAAGGGGGTTTTCGAACACTGAAGCTTTCTTT.

The rearrangement joins TRBV6-5 to TRBJ1-1, with D maybe TRBD1 (5 bases). The CDR3 spans 15 residues. The V gene lost 2 bases and the J gene lost 4 bases, with 14 bases spanning the gap. Per germline, CDR1 MNHEY and CDR2 SVGAGI. The DNA of the CDR3 is TGTGCCAGCAGTTACCGTGAGGGGTTGGCCACTGAAGCTTTCTTT. Amino acids: CASSYREGLATEAFF.

The chain links TRBV4-1 to TRBJ2-7; TRBD1 agrees at 9 bases. Germline V lookup: CDR1 MGHRA, CDR2 YSYEKL. V was clipped by 0 bases and J by 4 bases; unmatched bases: 4. This CDR3 comprises 15 residues. CDR3 loop: CASSQEGTGIYEQYF. CDR3 nucleotide sequence: TGCGCCAGCAGCCAAGAGGGGACAGGGATTTACGAGCAGTACTTC.

This chain connects TRBV15 to TRBJ2-5; D is perhaps TRBD2 (5 bases). The CDR3 runs to 15 residues. Per the germline V gene, CDR1 is LNHNV and CDR2 is YYDKDF (reference sequence). Trimming cost V 0 bases and J 5 bases, with 13 bases left between them. Written as DNA, the CDR3 is TGTGCCACCAGCAGAGAAGAGGGAATCGGCGAGACCCAGTACTTC. Protein product: CATSREEGIGETQYF.

This chain uses TRBV7-9 with TRBJ1-4; no clear D. Per germline, CDR1 SEHNR and CDR2 FQNEAQ (reference sequence). Between the trimmed V and J ends, which lost 3 bases and 6 bases, there was a span of 8 bases. The CDR3 is 13 residues long. The CDR3 spells CASSFIWDEKLFF. The CDR3 bases are TGTGCCAGCAGCTTCATTTGGGATGAAAAACTGTTTTTT.

This clone showed up just once. J is TRBJ2-3 and V is TRBV7-8; a possible D gene is TRBD2 (6 bases). The V end lost 6 bases, the J end lost 2 bases, and 15 bases lay between the germline ends. CDR1 is SGHVS, CDR2 FQNEAQ, per germline. This CDR3 is 15 amino acids long. The CDR3 DNA is TGTGCCAGCAGGGGGGGTCGACAGAACACAGATACGCAGTATTTT. Protein sequence: CASRGGRQNTDTQYF.

V usage is TRBV7-6 and J usage is TRBJ2-1; possibly TRBD2 for D (6 bases). The CDR3 spans 14 residues. The germline gives CDR1 SGHVS, CDR2 FNYEAQ. V was trimmed by 6 bases and J by 3 bases, leaving 12 bases between them. The CDR3 spells CASSLTGLYNEQFF. CDR3 in DNA: TGTGCCAGCAGTTTGACGGGACTCTACAATGAGCAGTTCTTC. The variable domain in full, with the rest retrieved from reference TRBV7-6 and TRBJ2-1, is GAGVSQSPRYKVTKRGQDVALRCDPISGHVSLYWYRQALGQGPEFLTYFNYEAQQDKSGLPNDRFSAERPEGSISTLTIQRTEQRDSAMYRCASSLTGLYNEQFFGPGTRLTVL.

V is TRBV27 and J is TRBJ2-1, with TRBD2 as a possible D gene (6 bases). CDR1 is MNHEY and CDR2 is SMNVEV in the germline V gene (reference sequence). With 3 bases removed from V and 5 bases from J, the gap between germline ends came to 17 bases. CDR3 size: 16 residues. The CDR3 DNA is TGTGCCAGCAGTTTGGCTGACAGCGGGTTAAACAATGAGCAGTTCTTC. This gives the protein CASSLADSGLNNEQFF.

The CDR3 protein is CASSLDGFYTGELFF. CDR3 bases: TGTGCCAGCAGCTTAGACGGGTTTTACACCGGGGAGCTGTTTTTT. This chain links TRBV13 with TRBJ2-2; D ambiguous. Germline-derived CDR1 and CDR2 are PRHDT and FYEKMQ (reference sequence). The CDR3 is 15 amino acids. Trimming stripped 1 base from V and 3 bases from J, with 9 bases between.

This chain uses TRBV7-9 with TRBJ2-1, with D perhaps matching TRBD2 (6 bases). Trimming left V 5 bases short and J 4 bases short, with 18 bases between. Germline V lookup: CDR1 SEHNR, CDR2 FQNEAQ (reference sequence). The CDR3 spans 16 residues. As DNA, the CDR3 is TGTGCCAGCAGCACCCCCGGGACTGGAACTTACAATGAGCAGTTCTTC. Its protein product is CASSTPGTGTYNEQFF.

V and J are TRBV7-9 and TRBJ2-5; D is unresolved. CDR1 and CDR2 (germline): SEHNR, FQNEAQ (reference sequence). The length of the CDR3 is 13 residues. Trimming cost V 4 bases and J 5 bases, with 11 bases left between them. CDR3 amino acids: CASSSVLEETQYF. CDR3 bases: TGTGCCAGCAGCTCCGTCCTGGAGGAGACCCAGTACTTC.

This chain connects TRBV6-6 to TRBJ2-1; 10 nucleotides line up with TRBD1. Germline V gives CDR1 MNHNY, CDR2 SVGAGI (reference sequence). V shed 4 bases, J shed 3 bases, and the junction held 3 bases outside the gene matches. The CDR3 has 15 amino acids. The CDR3 reads CASSSRTGGYNEQFF. CDR3 in DNA: TGTGCCAGCAGTTCTAGGACAGGGGGCTACAATGAGCAGTTCTTC.

This chain joins TRBV9 and TRBJ2-2; no clear D. This CDR3 contains 13 residues. Germline V gives CDR1 SGDLS, CDR2 YYNGEE. Trimming left V 3 bases short and J 6 bases short, with 9 bases between. DNA for the CDR3: TGTGCCAGCAGCGCCCTTCGTTCCGGGGAGCTGTTTTTT. Encoded protein: CASSALRSGELFF.

The rearrangement joins TRBV5-1 to TRBJ2-3; 10 nucleotides match TRBD2. J lost 4 bases, V lost 4 bases, and 9 bases had no gene match. This CDR3 comprises 16 residues. Germline V gene data show CDR1 as SGHRS and CDR2 as YFSETQ. The CDR3 spells CASSVYTSGKSDTQYF. For the CDR3, the DNA is TGCGCCAGCAGCGTATATACTAGCGGGAAGTCAGATACGCAGTATTTT.

The CDR3 region has the DNA TGCGCCAGCAGCCAAGGAGGCGGACAAGGGAATGTCTACGAGCAGTACTTC. It is translated as CASSQGGGQGNVYEQYF. V is TRBV4-1 and J is TRBJ2-7; D is perhaps TRBD1 (5 bases). The CDR3 runs to 17 residues. The germline gives CDR1 MGHRA, CDR2 YSYEKL. The V gene lost 1 base and the J gene lost 3 bases, with 19 bases spanning the gap.

This chain connects TRBV4-3 to TRBJ2-5, with 10 bases lining up with TRBD2. This CDR3 is built from 16 residues. Germline loops: CDR1 LGHNA, CDR2 YSLEER. J was trimmed by 4 bases and V by 0 bases; bases with no gene match: 5. CDR3: CASSQDLAGVGETQYF. The CDR3 DNA reads TGCGCCAGCAGCCAAGATCTAGCGGGAGTGGGAGAGACCCAGTACTTC.

The chain couples TRBV30 to TRBJ1-4; tentative D call: TRBD1 (5 bases). Germline CDR1 is GTSNPN and CDR2 is SVGIG (reference sequence). The CDR3 totals 14 residues. V lost 2 bases to trimming and J lost 1 base, with 8 bases between them. The CDR3 nucleotides read TGTGCCTGGAGTTTCGGGGGAACTAATGAAAAACTGTTTTTT. This encodes CAWSFGGTNEKLFF. The full variable domain, in which reference TRBV30 and TRBJ1-4 provide the parts outside the CDR3, is SQTIHQWPATLVQPVGSPLSLECTVEGTSNPNLYWYRQAAGRGLQLLFYSVGIGQISSEVPQNLSASRPQDRQFILSSKKLLLSDSGFYLCAWSFGGTNEKLFFGSGTQLSVL.

This chain uses TRBV27 with TRBJ2-7; tentative D call: TRBD1 (6 bases). Germline CDR1 and CDR2: MNHEY and SMNVEV (reference sequence). The CDR3 sequence is 15 residues long. V was shortened by 5 bases and J by 2 bases, with 16 bases between the two germline ends. The CDR3, as DNA: TGTGCCAGCAGTCCAGGGGCCGGCACTGCCTACGAGCAGTACTTC. This codes for CASSPGAGTAYEQYF.

The chain couples TRBV7-8 to TRBJ1-1; D is ambiguous. Germline CDR1 reads SGHVS; CDR2 reads FQNEAQ. The CDR3 is 15 residues long. The V and J ends lost 3 bases and 2 bases respectively, with 13 bases between them. The CDR3 sequence is CASSFYGSVNTEAFF. DNA for the CDR3: TGTGCCAGCAGCTTCTATGGGTCAGTAAACACTGAAGCTTTCTTT.

The V gene is TRBV27, the J gene TRBJ2-1; D not certain. Germline CDR1 MNHEY, CDR2 SMNVEV (reference sequence). Trimming left V 6 bases short and J 6 bases short, with 9 bases between. This CDR3 has 12 residues. CDR3 DNA sequence: TGTGCCAGCAGGCCTATTAGCAATGAGCAGTTCTTC. It translates to CASRPISNEQFF.

The rearrangement uses TRBV2 and TRBJ2-1; 8 bases match TRBD2. The trim removed 4 bases at V and 5 bases at J, leaving 4 bases unmatched. This CDR3 is built from 14 residues. Germline V CDR1 and CDR2: SNHLY, FYNNEI. In nucleotides, the CDR3 is TGTGCCAGCAGTGCACTAGCGGTTAACAATGAGCAGTTCTTC. This codes for CASSALAVNNEQFF.

The chain recombines TRBV5-1 with TRBJ2-1; maybe TRBD1 (5 bases). V gave up 0 bases and J gave up 5 bases, with 15 bases separating them. There are 16 residues in the CDR3. The germline CDR1 and CDR2 sequences are SGHRS and YFSETQ. CDR3 sequence: CASSLALTGHNNEQFF. The DNA for the CDR3 is TGCGCCAGCAGCTTGGCTTTGACCGGACATAACAATGAGCAGTTCTTC.

This sequence joins TRBV15 and TRBJ2-7; D uncertain. CDR1 is LNHNV, CDR2 YYDKDF, per germline (reference sequence). The CDR3 spans 14 residues. V lost 0 bases, J lost 5 bases, and 11 bases lay in between. The CDR3 nucleotides read TGTGCCACCAGCAGAGAATCCCTGAGAGACGAGCAGTACTTC. As protein: CATSRESLRDEQYF.

The chain carries TRBV2 and TRBJ2-1, with D perhaps matching TRBD2 (6 bases). Trimming removed 7 bases from V and 6 bases from J, with 16 bases in between. Germline assignment: CDR1 SNHLY and CDR2 FYNNEI. The CDR3 has 14 amino acids. Here the CDR3 reads CASTVDGGFNEQFF. CDR3 in DNA: TGTGCCAGCACTGTCGACGGGGGATTCAATGAGCAGTTCTTC. Filled out from reference TRBV2 and TRBJ2-1, the complete variable domain reads EPEVTQTPSHQVTQMGQEVILRCVPISNHLYFYWYRQILGQKVEFLVSFYNNEISEKSEIFDDQFSVERPDGSNFTLKIRSTKLEDSAMYFCASTVDGGFNEQFFGPGTRLTVL.

The chain has TRBV30 and TRBJ2-1, with no clear D. The CDR3 has 13 amino acids. The germline V gene has CDR1 GTSNPN and CDR2 SVGIG (reference sequence). V was shortened by 3 bases and J by 9 bases, with 15 bases between the two germline ends. The DNA for the CDR3 is TGTGCCTGGAGCGACCAGGCTGTTGGTGAGCAGTTCTTC. Protein sequence: CAWSDQAVGEQFF. The entire variable domain, with the rest obtained from reference TRBV30 and TRBJ2-1, is as follows: SQTIHQWPATLVQPVGSPLSLECTVEGTSNPNLYWYRQAAGRGLQLLFYSVGIGQISSEVPQNLSASRPQDRQFILSSKKLLLSDSGFYLCAWSDQAVGEQFFGPGTRLTVL.

This clone was found once. This chain uses TRBV5-6 with TRBJ2-3; D uncertain. Trimming pared 2 bases from V and 12 bases from J, leaving 13 bases between. This CDR3 region has 12 residues. Germline V gene sequence: CDR1 SGHDT, CDR2 YYEEEE. In DNA, the CDR3 is TGTGCCAGCAGCTTCGTCGACCCAACCCAGTATTTT. Its translation: CASSFVDPTQYF.